These 30 T cell receptor beta chains share one sample of origin, sequenced in a study of blood T cell repertoires in COVID-19. Using immunoSEQ multiplex PCR, the repertoire was profiled, and TCRdb retains in-frame clones only, with some absent. The data hold 300,000 or so clones, with roughly 87% observed a single time. What was sequenced was PBMCs or T cells enriched from blood (not recorded which). These receptors all stem from a woman in her twenties or thirties who had recovered from COVID-19.

The V call is TRBV28, the J call TRBJ1-2, with D possibly TRBD1 on 6 matching bases. From germline, CDR1 is MDHEN and CDR2 SYDVKM. The V end lost 7 bases, the J end lost 4 bases, and 19 bases lay between the germline ends. CDR3 length: 15 residues. The CDR3 loop reads CASTSIGTGFYGYTF. The CDR3 coding sequence is TGTGCCAGCACCTCAATAGGTACAGGGTTCTATGGCTACACCTTC.

This clone has only a few counts. The rearrangement uses TRBV3-1 (or the pseudogene TRBV3-2) and TRBJ1-1, with TRBD1 matching over 8 bases. Germline-derived CDR1 and CDR2 are LGHDT and YNNKEL (reference sequence). With V trimmed by 2 bases and J by 3 bases, 5 bases remained unmatched. The CDR3 length is 15 residues. The CDR3 reads CASSQRLTGDTEAFF. In DNA, the CDR3 is TGTGCCAGCAGCCAAAGATTGACAGGGGACACTGAAGCTTTCTTT.

This clone came up a few times. In nucleotides, the CDR3 is TGTGCCACAGCCTCAAAGGGGGCTTCTGGGGCCAACGTCCTGACTTTC. This codes for CATASKGASGANVLTF. The chain uses TRBV25-1 and TRBJ2-6, with 7 bases aligning to TRBD1. The trim removed 10 bases at V and 1 base at J, leaving 10 bases unmatched. Germline CDR1 and CDR2: MGHDK and SYGVNS. CDR3 length: 16 amino acids.

The rearrangement uses TRBV3-1 (or the pseudogene TRBV3-2) and TRBJ2-7, with D possibly being TRBD1 (5 bases). The V gene's germline CDR1 is LGHDT and CDR2 YNNKEL (reference sequence). This CDR3 has 14 residues. Trimming pared 1 base from V and 4 bases from J, leaving 11 bases between. The chain's CDR3 is CASSQAWGWYEQYF. Here the CDR3 DNA reads TGTGCCAGCAGCCAAGCATGGGGCTGGTACGAGCAGTACTTC.

CDR3 DNA: TGTGCCAGCAGCCCCGGGTCCATCGTCGAAGCTTTCTTT. This codes for CASSPGSIVEAFF. This chain connects TRBV7-2 to TRBJ1-1; D unclear. V gave up 5 bases and J gave up 8 bases, with 15 bases separating them. Germline assignment: CDR1 SGHTA and CDR2 FQGNSA. The CDR3 sequence is 13 residues long.

The chain is built from TRBV5-4 and TRBJ1-2; a weak D match, TRBD1 (6 bases). CDR1 and CDR2 (germline): SGHNT, YYREEE (reference sequence). The CDR3 loop spans 14 amino acids. V dropped 4 bases and J dropped 1 base, with 11 bases sitting between them. The CDR3 nucleotides are TGTGCCAGCAGCAAGGACAGTAATAACTATGGCTACACCTTC. Protein: CASSKDSNNYGYTF.

The chain links TRBV9 to TRBJ2-2; D possibly corresponds to TRBD1 (5 bases). The CDR3 spans 16 residues. Germline CDR1 reads SGDLS; CDR2 reads YYNGEE. Between the trimmed V and J ends, which lost 0 bases and 7 bases, there was a span of 16 bases. The CDR3 DNA reads as TGTGCCAGCAGCGTAGCTCAGGCAGGGCTGGGCGGGGAGCTGTTTTTT. Translating gives CASSVAQAGLGGELFF.

The chain joins TRBV3-1 (or the pseudogene TRBV3-2) to TRBJ2-5, with a tentative D call TRBD1 (5 bases). Trimming took off 2 bases at V and 5 bases at J, with 15 bases between the two ends. Germline CDR1 and CDR2: LGHDT and YNNKEL (reference sequence). This CDR3 has 15 residues. The CDR3 DNA reads TGTGCCAGCAGCCAAACTTGGGGCCTCCGGGAGACCCAGTACTTC. This encodes CASSQTWGLRETQYF.

The gene calls are TRBV7-3 and TRBJ2-2; the D is unclear. V gave up 6 bases and J gave up 5 bases, with 13 bases separating them. Germline values: CDR1 SGHTA, CDR2 FQGTGA. The CDR3 runs to 14 residues. As DNA, the CDR3 is TGTGCCAGCAGTCTGGGCCTTTCGACCGGGGAGCTGTTTTTT. It codes for CASSLGLSTGELFF.

This clone was picked up one time. The V gene is TRBV20-1, the J gene TRBJ2-1; 11 positions match TRBD2. The CDR3 is made up of 14 amino acids. J gave up 9 bases and V 3 bases, and 7 bases lay outside the gene matches. Germline V gene data show CDR1 as DFQATT and CDR2 as SNEGSKA (reference sequence). The CDR3: CSASGLAGGGEQFF. The CDR3 DNA sequence: TGCAGTGCTAGTGGACTAGCGGGTGGTGGTGAGCAGTTCTTC.

The V and J genes are TRBV7-2 and TRBJ1-6; a weak D match, TRBD1 (6 bases). V was trimmed by 1 base and J by 8 bases, leaving 12 bases between them. The germline V gene encodes CDR1 SGHTA and CDR2 FQGNSA. The CDR3 has 15 amino acids. The CDR3 protein is CASSLDRVGYSPLHF. CDR3 coding DNA: TGTGCCAGCAGCTTAGACAGGGTGGGATATTCACCCCTCCACTTT.

This clone has a handful of counts. The rearrangement links TRBV7-2 to TRBJ1-2; 8 bases line up with TRBD1. V was clipped by 5 bases and J by 4 bases; unmatched bases: 15. This CDR3 spans 17 amino acids. Germline CDR1 SGHTA, CDR2 FQGNSA. CDR3 sequence: CASSRRAWKDRAYGYTF. The CDR3 bases are TGTGCCAGCAGCCGTCGGGCGTGGAAGGACAGGGCCTATGGCTACACCTTC. The full variable domain, with the rest looked up from reference TRBV7-2 and TRBJ1-2, is GAGVSQSPSNKVTEKGKDVELRCDPISGHTALYWYRQSLGQGLEFLIYFQGNSAPDKSGLPSDRFSAERTGGSVSTLTIQRTQQEDSAVYLCASSRRAWKDRAYGYTFGSGTRLTVV.

This clone was seen a few times. The same CDR3 arises from other DNA sequences in this sample as well. CDR3 protein: CSVVRNTEAFF. The CDR3 coding sequence is TGCAGCGTTGTCAGGAACACTGAAGCTTTCTTT. J is TRBJ1-1 and V is TRBV29-1, with D hard to call. The CDR3 sequence is 11 residues long. CDR1 is SQVTM, CDR2 ANQGSEA, per germline. V was clipped by 4 bases and J by 1 base, with 4 bases between them.

This clone was detected only a few times. CDR3 nucleotide sequence: TGTGCCATCAGTGACCGGACTAGCGGGGTTAGTGGCACTAGCACAGATACGCAGTATTTT. Translating gives CAISDRTSGVSGTSTDTQYF. J is TRBJ2-3 and V is TRBV10-3; 12 bases are shared with TRBD2. J was trimmed by 0 bases and V by 3 bases; bases with no gene match: 13. This CDR3 has 20 residues. The V gene's germline CDR1 is ENHRY and CDR2 SYGVKD.

This clone occurred once. This chain links TRBV7-9 with TRBJ2-7; D is undetermined. Germline V gene sequence: CDR1 SEHNR, CDR2 FQNEAQ (reference sequence). Trimming left V 0 bases short and J 0 bases short, with 6 bases between. There are 14 residues in the CDR3. CDR3 in amino acids: CASSLAVLSYEQYF. The CDR3 region has the DNA TGTGCCAGCAGCTTAGCTGTCCTCTCCTACGAGCAGTACTTC.

This clone has only a few counts. The gene calls are TRBV7-9 and TRBJ1-4; D is ambiguous. CDR1 is SEHNR and CDR2 is FQNEAQ in the germline V gene (reference sequence). The V gene lost 5 bases and the J gene lost 8 bases, with 12 bases spanning the gap. The CDR3 has 13 amino acids. The CDR3 spells CASSREGGEKLFF. The CDR3 region has the DNA TGTGCCAGCAGCCGGGAAGGTGGAGAAAAACTGTTTTTT.

This chain joins TRBV5-8 and TRBJ1-6; tentative D call: TRBD1 (5 bases). CDR1 is SGHTS and CDR2 is YDEGEE in the germline V gene. V gave up 5 bases and J gave up 14 bases, with 17 bases separating them. The CDR3 length is 13 residues. CDR3 sequence: CASSDPPPGALHF. The CDR3 region has the DNA TGTGCCAGCAGTGATCCCCCCCCGGGGGCCCTCCACTTT.

The table lists this clone with many counts. The J gene is TRBJ2-5, the V gene TRBV5-5; tentative D call: TRBD1 (6 bases). Germline CDR1 SGHKS, CDR2 YYEKEE (reference sequence). The CDR3 is 18 amino acids. V was clipped by 1 base and J by 0 bases, with 19 bases between them. For the CDR3, the DNA is TGTGCCAGCAGCTTGAGGACAGCGCGAAGCCCGTACCAAGAGACCCAGTACTTC. This gives the protein CASSLRTARSPYQETQYF.

J is TRBJ2-1 and V is TRBV11-2, with D tentatively TRBD2 (6 bases). V was pared by 5 bases and J by 6 bases, with 20 bases between. Germline values: CDR1 SGHAT, CDR2 FQNNGV. This CDR3 comprises 16 residues. CDR3 in DNA: TGTGCCAGCAGCATAGCTAGCGCTGGGCCGTTCAATGAGCAGTTCTTC. It codes for CASSIASAGPFNEQFF. Supplemented by reference TRBV11-2 and TRBJ2-1, the full variable domain reads EAGVAQSPRYKIIEKRQSVAFWCNPISGHATLYWYQQILGQGPKLLIQFQNNGVVDDSQLPKDRFSAERLKGVDSTLKIQPAKLEDSAVYLCASSIASAGPFNEQFFGPGTRLTVL.

The chain is built from TRBV5-1 and TRBJ2-3, with TRBD1 matching 9 bases. Germline CDR1 is SGHRS and CDR2 is YFSETQ. V shed 0 bases and J 2 bases; nucleotides not matched to a gene: 4. This CDR3 is 16 amino acids long. The CDR3 DNA reads TGCGCCAGCAGCTTGGCCGGGACAGGGCCCACAGATACGCAGTATTTT. It specifies CASSLAGTGPTDTQYF. The whole variable domain, remainder taken from reference TRBV5-1 and TRBJ2-3, is KAGVTQTPRYLIKTRGQQVTLSCSPISGHRSVSWYQQTPGQGLQFLFEYFSETQRNKGNFPGRFSGRQFSNSRSEMNVSTLELGDSALYLCASSLAGTGPTDTQYFGPGTRLTVL.

The V call is TRBV5-1, the J call TRBJ1-1, with a possible D match to TRBD1 (5 bases). CDR1 SGHRS and CDR2 YFSETQ come from the germline V gene. V was trimmed by 4 bases and J by 7 bases, leaving 14 bases between them. This CDR3 is 13 amino acids long. DNA for the CDR3: TGCGCCAGCAGCGGCGGGGCCGGGGGTGAAGCTTTCTTT. This translates into CASSGGAGGEAFF. The variable domain in full, with the rest retrieved from reference TRBV5-1 and TRBJ1-1, is KAGVTQTPRYLIKTRGQQVTLSCSPISGHRSVSWYQQTPGQGLQFLFEYFSETQRNKGNFPGRFSGRQFSNSRSEMNVSTLELGDSALYLCASSGGAGGEAFFGQGTRLTVV.

V usage is TRBV29-1 and J usage is TRBJ2-1; maybe TRBD1 (6 bases). CDR1 is SQVTM, CDR2 ANQGSEA, per germline. V gave up 6 bases and J gave up 16 bases, with 16 bases separating them. The length of the CDR3 is 10 residues. The chain's CDR3 is CSVVLGTLFF. The DNA of the CDR3 is TGCAGCGTGGTGCTTGGGACACTATTCTTC.

V usage is TRBV7-8 and J usage is TRBJ1-5; tentatively, D is TRBD1 (5 bases). Trimming shortened V by 5 bases and J by 6 bases, and 14 bases separated the two germline ends. CDR1 SGHVS and CDR2 FQNEAQ come from the germline V gene. The CDR3 has 14 amino acids. This chain's CDR3 is CASSPLGGGQPQHF. CDR3 in DNA: TGTGCCAGCAGCCCGCTCGGGGGAGGTCAGCCCCAGCATTTT. Complete variable domain (other parts from reference TRBV7-8 and TRBJ1-5): GAGVSQSPRYKVAKRGQDVALRCDPISGHVSLFWYQQALGQGPEFLTYFQNEAQLDKSGLPSDRFFAERPEGSVSTLKIQRTQQEDSAVYLCASSPLGGGQPQHFGDGTRLSIL.

V is TRBV7-9 and J is TRBJ2-5, with TRBD2 matching 15 bases. This CDR3 has 17 residues. With 5 bases clipped from V and 5 bases from J, the junction kept 9 bases outside the gene matches. CDR1 is SEHNR and CDR2 is FQNEAQ in the germline V gene (reference sequence). This CDR3 reads CASSRPGLAGGGETQYF. The CDR3 region has the DNA TGTGCCAGCAGCAGACCGGGACTAGCGGGGGGCGGGGAGACCCAGTACTTC.

J is TRBJ1-2 and V is TRBV20-1, with D tentatively TRBD1 (6 bases). CDR1 DFQATT and CDR2 SNEGSKA come from the germline V gene (reference sequence). CDR3 size: 11 residues. Trimming took 5 bases from V and 6 from J, leaving 10 bases between them. The CDR3 nucleotides are TGCAGTGCTTGGACAGCGGATGGCTACACCTTC. It encodes CSAWTADGYTF.

The chain links TRBV7-8 to TRBJ2-7; D gene unclear. This CDR3 is 14 amino acids long. V lost 5 bases and J lost 2, with 13 bases in between. Germline assignment: CDR1 SGHVS and CDR2 FQNEAQ. This CDR3 is CASSPSFQTYEQYF. In DNA form, the CDR3 reads TGTGCCAGCAGCCCCAGTTTCCAGACCTACGAGCAGTACTTC. Using reference TRBV7-8 and TRBJ2-7 for the parts outside the CDR3, the full variable domain is GAGVSQSPRYKVAKRGQDVALRCDPISGHVSLFWYQQALGQGPEFLTYFQNEAQLDKSGLPSDRFFAERPEGSVSTLKIQRTQQEDSAVYLCASSPSFQTYEQYFGPGTRLTVT.

V is TRBV9 and J is TRBJ2-1; no clear D. CDR3 length: 14 amino acids. Germline V gives CDR1 SGDLS, CDR2 YYNGEE. V was clipped by 2 bases and J by 3 bases, with 9 bases between them. This chain's CDR3 is CASSVGPNYNEQFF. In DNA, the CDR3 is TGTGCCAGCAGCGTGGGCCCGAACTACAATGAGCAGTTCTTC.

This chain connects TRBV19 to TRBJ2-5; D perhaps matches TRBD1 (6 bases). Trimming took 5 bases from V and 5 from J, leaving 12 bases between them. The CDR3 contains 13 residues. Germline CDR1 LNHDA, CDR2 SQIVND (reference sequence). CDR3 loop: CASSSQGTETQYF. For the CDR3, the DNA is TGTGCCAGTAGTTCCCAGGGGACGGAGACCCAGTACTTC.

The chain couples TRBV9 to TRBJ1-1; 9 positions agree with TRBD1. This CDR3 contains 16 residues. Losses at the gene ends were 0 bases for V and 4 bases for J; bases not matched to a gene: 7. CDR1 and CDR2 (germline): SGDLS, YYNGEE. CDR3 amino acids: CASSVGTGAVTTEAFF. CDR3 DNA sequence: TGTGCCAGCAGCGTAGGGACAGGGGCGGTGACCACTGAAGCTTTCTTT.

The chain recombines TRBV19 with TRBJ1-5, with 9 bases that match TRBD1. The CDR3 extends over 16 amino acids. From germline, CDR1 is LNHDA and CDR2 SQIVND (reference sequence). Trimming cost V 5 bases and J 8 bases; bases outside gene matches: 13. In nucleotides, the CDR3 is TGTGCCAGTAGTGCCCTGGACAGGGGTATAGGAGAGCCCCAGCATTTT. This encodes CASSALDRGIGEPQHF.